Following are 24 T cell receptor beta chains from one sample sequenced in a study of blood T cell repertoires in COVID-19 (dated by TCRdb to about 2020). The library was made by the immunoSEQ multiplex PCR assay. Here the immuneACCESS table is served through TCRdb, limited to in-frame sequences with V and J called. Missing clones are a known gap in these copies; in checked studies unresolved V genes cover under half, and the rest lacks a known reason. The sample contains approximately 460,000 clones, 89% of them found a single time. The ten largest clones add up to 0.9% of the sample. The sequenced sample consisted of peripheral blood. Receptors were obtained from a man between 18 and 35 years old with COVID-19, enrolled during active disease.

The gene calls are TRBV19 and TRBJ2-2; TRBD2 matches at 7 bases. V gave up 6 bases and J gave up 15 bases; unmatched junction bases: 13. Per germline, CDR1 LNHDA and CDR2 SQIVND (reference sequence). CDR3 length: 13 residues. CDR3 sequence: CASSVVSRGGLFF. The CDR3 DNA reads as TGTGCCAGTAGCGTTGTTTCCCGGGGAGGGTTGTTTTTT.

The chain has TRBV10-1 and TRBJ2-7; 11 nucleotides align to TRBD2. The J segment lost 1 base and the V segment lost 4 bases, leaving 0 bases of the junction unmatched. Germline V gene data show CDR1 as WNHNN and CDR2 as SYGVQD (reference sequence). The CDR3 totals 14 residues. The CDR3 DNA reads TGCGCCAGCAGTGGGACTAGCGGGTCCTACGAGCAGTACTTC. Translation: CASSGTSGSYEQYF.

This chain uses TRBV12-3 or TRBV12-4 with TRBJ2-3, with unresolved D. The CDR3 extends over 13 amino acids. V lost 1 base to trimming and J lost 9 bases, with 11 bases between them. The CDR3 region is CASSLGFNRTQYF. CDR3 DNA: TGTGCCAGCAGTTTAGGATTCAATCGGACGCAGTATTTT.

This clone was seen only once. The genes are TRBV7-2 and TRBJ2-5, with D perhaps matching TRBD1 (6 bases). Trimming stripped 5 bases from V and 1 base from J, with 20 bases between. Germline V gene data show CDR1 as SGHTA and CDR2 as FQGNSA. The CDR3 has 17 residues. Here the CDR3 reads CASSLHHLRGLQETQYF. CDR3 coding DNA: TGTGCCAGCAGCCTACACCACCTCAGGGGCCTCCAAGAGACCCAGTACTTC.

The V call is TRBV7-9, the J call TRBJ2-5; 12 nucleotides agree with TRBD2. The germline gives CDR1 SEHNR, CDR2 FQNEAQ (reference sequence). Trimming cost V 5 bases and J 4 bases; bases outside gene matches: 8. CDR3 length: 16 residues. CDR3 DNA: TGTGCCAGCAGCCCCCTGCTAGCGGGGGGGCCAGAGACCCAGTACTTC. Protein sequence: CASSPLLAGGPETQYF.

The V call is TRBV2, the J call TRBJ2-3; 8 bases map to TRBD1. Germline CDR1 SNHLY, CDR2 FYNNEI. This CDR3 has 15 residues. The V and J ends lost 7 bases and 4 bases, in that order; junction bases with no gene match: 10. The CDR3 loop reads CASTMQGAKADTQYF. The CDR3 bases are TGTGCCAGCACCATGCAGGGGGCGAAGGCAGATACGCAGTATTTT.

CDR3 nucleotides: TGTGCCAGCTGGGACAGCCTAGCCAAAAACATTCAGTACTTC. It codes for CASWDSLAKNIQYF. V gene TRBV19 combines with J gene TRBJ2-4, with 7 bases identical to TRBD1. V was clipped by 9 bases and J by 0 bases; unmatched bases: 5. This CDR3 comprises 14 residues. Germline V gene data show CDR1 as LNHDA and CDR2 as SQIVND (reference sequence).

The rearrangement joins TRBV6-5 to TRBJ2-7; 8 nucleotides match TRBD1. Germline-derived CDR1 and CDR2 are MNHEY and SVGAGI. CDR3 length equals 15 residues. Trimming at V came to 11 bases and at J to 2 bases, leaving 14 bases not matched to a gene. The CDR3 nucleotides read TGTGCCGCAGCTGACCCCGGGACAGGAGCCTACGAGCAGTACTTC. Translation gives CAAADPGTGAYEQYF.

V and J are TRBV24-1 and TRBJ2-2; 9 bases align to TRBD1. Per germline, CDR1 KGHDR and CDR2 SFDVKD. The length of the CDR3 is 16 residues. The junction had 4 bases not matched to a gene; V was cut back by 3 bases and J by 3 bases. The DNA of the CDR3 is TGTGCCACCAGTGATCCCGGGACAGGGCACACCGGGGAGCTGTTTTTT. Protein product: CATSDPGTGHTGELFF.

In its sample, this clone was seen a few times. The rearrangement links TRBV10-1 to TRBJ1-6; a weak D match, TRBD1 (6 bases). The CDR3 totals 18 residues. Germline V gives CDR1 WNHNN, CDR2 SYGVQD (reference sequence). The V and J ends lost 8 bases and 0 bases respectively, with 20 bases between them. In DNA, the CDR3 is TGCGCCAGCCTTCCGGGACACCTGGGCGACTCCTATAATTCACCCCTCCACTTT. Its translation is CASLPGHLGDSYNSPLHF.

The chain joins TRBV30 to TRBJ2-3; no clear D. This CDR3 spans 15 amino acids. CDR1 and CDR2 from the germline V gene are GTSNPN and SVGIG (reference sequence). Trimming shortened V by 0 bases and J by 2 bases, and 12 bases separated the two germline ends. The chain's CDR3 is CAWSVSLTNTDTQYF. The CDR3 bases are TGTGCCTGGAGTGTTAGTCTAACGAACACAGATACGCAGTATTTT.

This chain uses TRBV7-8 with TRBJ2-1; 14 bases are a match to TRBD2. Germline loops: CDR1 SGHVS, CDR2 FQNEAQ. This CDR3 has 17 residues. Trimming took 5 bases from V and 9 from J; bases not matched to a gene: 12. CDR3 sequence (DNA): TGTGCCAGCAGCGTAACCGGGACTAGCGGGGGTAGGGGTGAGCAGTTCTTC. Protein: CASSVTGTSGGRGEQFF. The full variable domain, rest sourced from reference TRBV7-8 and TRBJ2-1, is GAGVSQSPRYKVAKRGQDVALRCDPISGHVSLFWYQQALGQGPEFLTYFQNEAQLDKSGLPSDRFFAERPEGSVSTLKIQRTQQEDSAVYLCASSVTGTSGGRGEQFFGPGTRLTVL.

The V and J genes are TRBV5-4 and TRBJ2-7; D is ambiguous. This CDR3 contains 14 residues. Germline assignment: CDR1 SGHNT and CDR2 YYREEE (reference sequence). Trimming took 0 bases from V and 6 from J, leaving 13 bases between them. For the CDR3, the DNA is TGTGCCAGCAGCTTGGATAGGCGTAGCTCCGAGCAGTACTTC. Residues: CASSLDRRSSEQYF.

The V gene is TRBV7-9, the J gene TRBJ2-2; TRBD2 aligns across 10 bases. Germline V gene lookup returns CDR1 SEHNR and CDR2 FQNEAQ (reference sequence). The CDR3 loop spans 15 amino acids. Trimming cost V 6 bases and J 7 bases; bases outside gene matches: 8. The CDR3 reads CASRHSGRAFGELFF. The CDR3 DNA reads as TGTGCCAGCAGACACAGCGGGAGGGCCTTCGGGGAGCTGTTTTTT. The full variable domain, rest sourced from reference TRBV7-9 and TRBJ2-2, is DTGVSQNPRHKITKRGQNVTFRCDPISEHNRLYWYRQTLGQGPEFLTYFQNEAQLEKSRLLSDRFSAERPKGSFSTLEIQRTEQGDSAMYLCASRHSGRAFGELFFGEGSRLTVL.

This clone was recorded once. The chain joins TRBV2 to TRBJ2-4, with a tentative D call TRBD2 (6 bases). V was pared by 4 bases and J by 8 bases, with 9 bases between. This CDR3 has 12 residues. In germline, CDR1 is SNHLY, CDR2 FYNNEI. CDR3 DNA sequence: TGTGCCAGCAGTGTTTGGGGGGACATTCAGTACTTC. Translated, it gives CASSVWGDIQYF.

As DNA, the CDR3 is TGCGCCAGCAGCTATGGGGGACAGGGTGAGCCCCAGCATTTT. Translating it yields CASSYGGQGEPQHF. The gene calls are TRBV5-1 and TRBJ1-5; TRBD1 agrees at 9 bases. After removal of 3 bases from V and 8 bases from J, the junction contained 6 bases not matched to a gene. CDR1 SGHRS and CDR2 YFSETQ come from the germline V gene. This CDR3 region has 14 residues.

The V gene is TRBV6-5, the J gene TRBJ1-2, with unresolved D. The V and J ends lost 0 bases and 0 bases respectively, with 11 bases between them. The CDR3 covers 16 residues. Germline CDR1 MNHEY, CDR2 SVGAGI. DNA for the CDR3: TGTGCCAGCAGTTACTCGTCGCGGCTAGCTAACTATGGCTACACCTTC. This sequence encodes CASSYSSRLANYGYTF.

DNA for the CDR3: TGTGCCAGCATACGGGGACAGGGGACCTACAATGAGCAGTTCTTC. Translated: CASIRGQGTYNEQFF. The chain combines TRBV2 with TRBJ2-1, with 10 bases that match TRBD1. Germline V lookup: CDR1 SNHLY, CDR2 FYNNEI. J gave up 2 bases and V 7 bases, and 5 bases lay outside the gene matches. CDR3 length equals 15 residues.

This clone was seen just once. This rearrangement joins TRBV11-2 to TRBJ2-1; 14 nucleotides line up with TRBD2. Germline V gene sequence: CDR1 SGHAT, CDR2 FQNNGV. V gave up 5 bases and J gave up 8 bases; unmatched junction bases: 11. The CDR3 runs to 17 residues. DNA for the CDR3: TGTGCCAGCAGCCCAAGAGAGCCGGGACTAGCGGGGGATGAGCAGTTCTTC. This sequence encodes CASSPREPGLAGDEQFF.

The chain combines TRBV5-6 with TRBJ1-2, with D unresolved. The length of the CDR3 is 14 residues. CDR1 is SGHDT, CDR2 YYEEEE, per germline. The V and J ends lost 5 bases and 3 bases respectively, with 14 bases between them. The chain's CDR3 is CASSYWALDYGYTF. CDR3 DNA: TGTGCCAGCAGTTATTGGGCCCTTGACTATGGCTACACCTTC.

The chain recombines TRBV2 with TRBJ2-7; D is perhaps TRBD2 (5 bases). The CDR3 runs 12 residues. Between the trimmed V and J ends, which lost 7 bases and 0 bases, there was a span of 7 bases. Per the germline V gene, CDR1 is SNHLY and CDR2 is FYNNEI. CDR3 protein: CASIRDSYEQYF. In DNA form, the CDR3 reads TGTGCCAGCATCCGGGACTCCTACGAGCAGTACTTC.

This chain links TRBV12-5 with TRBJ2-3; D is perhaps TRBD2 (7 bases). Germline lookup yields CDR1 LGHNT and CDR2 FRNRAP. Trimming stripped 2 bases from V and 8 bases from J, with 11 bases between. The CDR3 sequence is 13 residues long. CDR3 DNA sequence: TGTGCTAGTGGTTTGCACGGGGGGCGTACGCAGTATTTT. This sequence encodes CASGLHGGRTQYF.

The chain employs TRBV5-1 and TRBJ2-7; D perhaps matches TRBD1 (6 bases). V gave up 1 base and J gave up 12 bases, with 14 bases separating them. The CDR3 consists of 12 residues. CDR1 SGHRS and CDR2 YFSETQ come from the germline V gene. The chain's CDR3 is CASSLLGTGLYF. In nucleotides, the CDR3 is TGCGCCAGCAGCTTGTTAGGTACAGGGTTGTACTTC.

The CDR3 protein is CSASWRGRVDGYTF. CDR3 bases: TGCAGTGCTAGTTGGAGAGGGAGGGTAGATGGCTACACCTTC. The chain employs TRBV20-1 and TRBJ1-2, with D unclear. Between the trimmed V and J ends, which lost 3 bases and 6 bases, there was a span of 17 bases. Germline V lookup: CDR1 DFQATT, CDR2 SNEGSKA (reference sequence). The CDR3 runs 14 residues.